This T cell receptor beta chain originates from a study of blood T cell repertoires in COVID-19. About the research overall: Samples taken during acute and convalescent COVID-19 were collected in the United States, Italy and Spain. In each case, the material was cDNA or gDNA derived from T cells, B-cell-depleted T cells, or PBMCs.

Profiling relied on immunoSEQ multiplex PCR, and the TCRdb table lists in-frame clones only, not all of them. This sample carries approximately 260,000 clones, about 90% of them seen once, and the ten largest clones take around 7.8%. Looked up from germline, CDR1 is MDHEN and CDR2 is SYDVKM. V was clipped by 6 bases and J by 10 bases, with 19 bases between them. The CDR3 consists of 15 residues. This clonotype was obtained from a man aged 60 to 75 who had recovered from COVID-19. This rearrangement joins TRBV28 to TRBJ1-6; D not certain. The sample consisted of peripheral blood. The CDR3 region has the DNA TGTGCCAGCAGCCCCGGAGGACGGGTAGGATCACCCCTCCACTTT. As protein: CASSPGGRVGSPLHF.